This T cell receptor beta chain was documented in a study of T cell repertoires in cytomegalovirus infection. TCRdb redid the calling of the reads with MiXCR, one entry per CDR3 protein. The sample lists approximately 990,000 distinct CDR3 sequences; less than 40% were seen once. Turning to this clonotype: Its antigen is as yet unknown.

The CDR3 loop spans 13 amino acids. Per the germline V gene, CDR1 is LGHNA and CDR2 is YSLEER. Trimming took off 9 bases at V and 3 bases at J, with 14 bases between the two ends. The origin of this receptor is a human donor in good health (CMV status not recorded). Some clones in this sample may be carry-over from other donors' samples. The sample in question was cultured CD8+ T cells from PBMCs, obtained from culture after CMV antigen stimulation. The V and J genes are TRBV4-3 and TRBJ1-1, with D unclear. The CDR3 here is CASSGESYTEAFF. DNA of the CDR3: TGCGCCAGTTCAGGAGAGAGTTACACTGAAGCTTTCTTT.